Below, 28 T cell receptor beta chains from the same sample are listed, as sequenced in a study of graft-versus-host responses after intestinal transplantation. Generated by immunoSEQ multiplex PCR, the TCRdb table keeps only in-frame clones and is missing some. The profile shows some 44,000 clones, less than 95% of them singletons. The sequencing used PBMCs, collected approximately 360 days after intestinal transplant. These receptor sequences come from a human patient who received an intestinal transplant, so some T cells may come from the graft donor.

This clone was found once. The V and J genes are TRBV29-1 and TRBJ2-1, with 10 bases matching TRBD1. The CDR3 covers 14 residues. CDR1 SQVTM and CDR2 ANQGSEA come from the germline V gene. The V segment lost 3 bases and the J segment 7 bases; nucleotides outside the gene matches: 6. The CDR3 DNA reads as TGCAGCGTTGAGAGGGACAGGGGAAAAAATGAGCAGTTCTTC. This encodes CSVERDRGKNEQFF.

The chain joins TRBV7-9 to TRBJ2-7; D unclear. This CDR3 spans 13 amino acids. Germline V gene sequence: CDR1 SEHNR, CDR2 FQNEAQ (reference sequence). V was pared by 3 bases and J by 3 bases, with 9 bases between. The CDR3 loop is CASSFSRDYEQYF. The DNA of the CDR3 is TGTGCCAGCAGCTTTTCAAGGGACTACGAGCAGTACTTC. Full variable domain (remainder filled in from reference TRBV7-9 and TRBJ2-7): DTGVSQNPRHKITKRGQNVTFRCDPISEHNRLYWYRQTLGQGPEFLTYFQNEAQLEKSRLLSDRFSAERPKGSFSTLEIQRTEQGDSAMYLCASSFSRDYEQYFGPGTRLTVT.

The rearrangement uses TRBV5-6 and TRBJ2-7, with D unresolved. From germline, CDR1 is SGHDT and CDR2 YYEEEE. There are 16 residues in the CDR3. V was trimmed by 4 bases and J by 0 bases, leaving 17 bases between them. The CDR3 loop is CASSPTRLDRSYEQYF. DNA of the CDR3: TGTGCCAGCAGCCCTACTCGGCTCGACCGCTCCTACGAGCAGTACTTC.

The rearrangement links TRBV14 to TRBJ1-6, with unresolved D. CDR1 and CDR2 from the germline V gene are SGHDN and FVKESK. V was clipped by 0 bases and J by 12 bases, with 24 bases between them. The CDR3 loop spans 18 amino acids. The CDR3 region is CASSQEARAGLTRRPLHF. The CDR3 region has the DNA TGTGCCAGCAGCCAAGAGGCTCGGGCAGGCCTTACGAGAAGACCCCTCCACTTT.

About this clone itself: Other DNA sequences from this sample encode an identical CDR3 as well. The DNA for the CDR3 is TGTGCCAGTAGCGGTACTAGGAAAAAACTGTTTTTT. Residues: CASSGTRKKLFF. The chain has TRBV2 and TRBJ1-4; D unclear. The CDR3 contains 12 residues. Germline V gene data show CDR1 as SNHLY and CDR2 as FYNNEI. The V gene lost 9 bases and the J gene lost 9 bases, with 14 bases spanning the gap.

The rearrangement links TRBV6-5 to TRBJ1-1; 8 bases are shared with TRBD1. Trimming cost V 5 bases and J 1 base; bases outside gene matches: 6. Germline CDR1 reads MNHEY; CDR2 reads SVGAGI. The CDR3 is 15 residues long. CDR3 residues: CASSRGQVRNTEAFF. In nucleotides, the CDR3 is TGTGCCAGCAGTAGGGGACAGGTTCGGAACACTGAAGCTTTCTTT.

This chain connects TRBV27 to TRBJ2-1, with a weak D call TRBD2 (5 bases). The V end was cut by 2 bases, the J end by 3 bases, with 5 bases between. The CDR3 runs to 13 residues. CDR1 MNHEY and CDR2 SMNVEV come from the germline V gene (reference sequence). CDR3 residues: CASSLDYYNEQFF. The CDR3 nucleotides are TGTGCCAGCAGTTTAGACTACTACAATGAGCAGTTCTTC.

This clone was seen only once. V is TRBV6-5 and J is TRBJ2-2, with TRBD2 identical over 12 bases. This CDR3 contains 15 residues. CDR1 MNHEY and CDR2 SVGAGI come from the germline V gene. J lost 6 bases, V lost 6 bases, and 5 bases had no gene match. CDR3 in DNA: TGTGCCAGCAGACGACTAGCGGGAGATTCCGGGGAGCTGTTTTTT. Protein sequence: CASRRLAGDSGELFF.

The J gene is TRBJ2-5, the V gene TRBV10-1; 7 bases line up with TRBD1. The germline CDR1 and CDR2 sequences are WNHNN and SYGVQD (reference sequence). After removal of 6 bases from V and 5 bases from J, the junction contained 9 bases not matched to a gene. The CDR3 is 14 amino acids. CDR3 residues: CASRADRAWETQYF. The CDR3 DNA reads TGCGCCAGCAGAGCCGACAGGGCGTGGGAGACCCAGTACTTC.

This chain uses TRBV7-2 with TRBJ1-6; D is uncertain. There are 18 residues in the CDR3. The V end was cut by 4 bases, the J end by 0 bases, with 16 bases between. Germline-derived CDR1 and CDR2 are SGHTA and FQGNSA. The CDR3 nucleotides are TGTGCCAGCAGCTCCAGTTTCTTGGGGTACTCCTATAATTCACCCCTCCACTTT. Protein product: CASSSSFLGYSYNSPLHF.

The V and J genes are TRBV11-3 and TRBJ1-1; D gene uncertain. Germline CDR1 is SGHNT and CDR2 is YENEEA. The CDR3 has 15 residues. V lost 5 bases to trimming and J lost 4 bases, with 17 bases between them. CDR3 sequence: CASSPSFAAPTEAFF. The CDR3 DNA sequence: TGTGCCAGCAGCCCCAGCTTTGCAGCTCCCACTGAAGCTTTCTTT.

The chain employs TRBV11-2 and TRBJ1-6; no clear D gene. The V gene lost 0 bases and the J gene lost 9 bases, with 12 bases spanning the gap. The germline gives CDR1 SGHAT, CDR2 FQNNGV. This CDR3 spans 15 amino acids. The CDR3 nucleotides read TGTGCCAGCAGCTTAGAAATGTTACTGGGTTCACCCCTCCACTTT. Translating it yields CASSLEMLLGSPLHF.

This clone has only one observation. The chain couples TRBV6-6 to TRBJ2-5; TRBD1 agrees at 11 bases. J lost 4 bases, V lost 7 bases, and 11 bases had no gene match. Per the germline V gene, CDR1 is MNHNY and CDR2 is SVGAGI (reference sequence). There are 16 residues in the CDR3. The CDR3 coding sequence is TGTGCCAGCACCCCGACCCGGGACAGGGGGGCAGAGACCCAGTACTTC. This translates into CASTPTRDRGAETQYF.

V usage is TRBV2 and J usage is TRBJ1-5, with D perhaps matching TRBD1 (6 bases). Deletions cut 0 bases from V and 5 bases from J, with 11 bases between. From germline, CDR1 is SNHLY and CDR2 FYNNEI. This CDR3 comprises 15 residues. CDR3 sequence reads: CASSEAVRGDQPQHF. The DNA of the CDR3 is TGTGCCAGCAGTGAAGCGGTTAGGGGGGATCAGCCCCAGCATTTT.

The chain employs TRBV5-4 and TRBJ2-6; 7 nucleotides agree with TRBD1. The germline V gene has CDR1 SGHNT and CDR2 YYREEE (reference sequence). The CDR3 is 20 amino acids. V gave up 2 bases and J gave up 0 bases; unmatched junction bases: 14. The CDR3 spells CASSLVFPGQLLSGANVLTF. The CDR3 nucleotides are TGTGCCAGCAGCTTAGTCTTCCCGGGACAGCTACTCTCTGGGGCCAACGTCCTGACTTTC. Variable domain in full (rest from reference TRBV5-4 and TRBJ2-6): ETGVTQSPTHLIKTRGQQVTLRCSSQSGHNTVSWYQQALGQGPQFIFQYYREEENGRGNFPPRFSGLQFPNYSSELNVNALELDDSALYLCASSLVFPGQLLSGANVLTFGAGSRLTVL.

J is TRBJ2-1 and V is TRBV10-1; weak D call: TRBD2 (6 bases). Germline CDR1 and CDR2: WNHNN and SYGVQD (reference sequence). The CDR3 consists of 16 residues. The V end was cut by 5 bases, the J end by 4 bases, with 18 bases between. The CDR3 DNA sequence: TGCGCCAGCAGTCCCCGGGGGAGAGGGAATTACAATGAGCAGTTCTTC. Amino acids: CASSPRGRGNYNEQFF.

This clone appeared once. The chain employs TRBV6-5 and TRBJ2-4; maybe TRBD1 (5 bases). The germline CDR1 and CDR2 sequences are MNHEY and SVGAGI. The CDR3 has 14 residues. V dropped 6 bases and J dropped 1 base, with 10 bases sitting between them. CDR3 sequence: CASRLTEAKNIQYF. CDR3 bases: TGTGCCAGCAGGTTGACAGAGGCCAAAAACATTCAGTACTTC.

The chain uses TRBV9 and TRBJ1-1; D unresolved. Trimming left V 3 bases short and J 0 bases short, with 6 bases between. Germline V CDR1 and CDR2: SGDLS, YYNGEE. The CDR3 covers 13 residues. In nucleotides, the CDR3 is TGTGCCAGCAGCGGACGGGTGAACACTGAAGCTTTCTTT. Its translation: CASSGRVNTEAFF.

This chain uses TRBV7-9 with TRBJ1-5; 7 bases line up with TRBD1. Unmatched junction bases numbered 7, after V lost 1 base and J lost 7 bases. The CDR3 contains 15 residues. Germline V gene data show CDR1 as SEHNR and CDR2 as FQNEAQ (reference sequence). For the CDR3, the DNA is TGTGCCAGCAGCTTAGGTCAGGGGGTAGGCCAGCCCCAGCATTTT. It translates to CASSLGQGVGQPQHF.

The chain carries TRBV27 and TRBJ1-1; D is uncertain. Germline V gives CDR1 MNHEY, CDR2 SMNVEV (reference sequence). The CDR3 length is 14 residues. Deletions cut 2 bases from V and 1 base from J, with 8 bases between. In nucleotides, the CDR3 is TGTGCCAGCAGTTTAAACAGTCCGAACACTGAAGCTTTCTTT. This gives the protein CASSLNSPNTEAFF.

The J gene is TRBJ2-6, the V gene TRBV9; no clear D. Trimming pared 3 bases from V and 3 bases from J, leaving 7 bases between. This CDR3 has 14 residues. The germline V gene has CDR1 SGDLS and CDR2 YYNGEE. CDR3 nucleotide sequence: TGTGCCAGCAGCGGAGGTGGTGGGGCCAACGTCCTGACTTTC. Translating gives CASSGGGGANVLTF.

In its sample, this clone is large. The chain couples TRBV7-9 to TRBJ1-2; D gene ambiguous. The V end lost 5 bases, the J end lost 3 bases, and 10 bases lay between the germline ends. This CDR3 comprises 13 residues. CDR1 is SEHNR and CDR2 is FQNEAQ in the germline V gene (reference sequence). The CDR3 spells CASSGNTYYGYTF. The DNA for the CDR3 is TGTGCCAGCAGCGGTAACACCTACTATGGCTACACCTTC.

This clone was picked up a small number of times. The chain employs TRBV18 and TRBJ2-3, with D uncertain. Trimming took off 4 bases at V and 0 bases at J, with 2 bases between the two ends. Germline V gene sequence: CDR1 KGHSH, CDR2 LQKENI. The CDR3 is 12 amino acids. CDR3 bases: TGTGCCAGCTCACGCAGCACAGATACGCAGTATTTT. Encoded protein: CASSRSTDTQYF.

This clone has only one observation. This chain joins TRBV27 and TRBJ2-4; D unclear. V shed 5 bases and J shed 0 bases, with 14 bases lying between them. CDR1 is MNHEY, CDR2 SMNVEV, per germline (reference sequence). The CDR3 extends over 16 amino acids. The CDR3 coding sequence is TGTGCCAGCAGTCAAGGAGCAGTACTAGCCAAAAACATTCAGTACTTC. As protein: CASSQGAVLAKNIQYF.

This sequence joins TRBV5-1 and TRBJ2-7; 9 bases are shared with TRBD1. This CDR3 region has 14 residues. V was clipped by 4 bases and J by 3 bases; unmatched bases: 5. CDR1 SGHRS and CDR2 YFSETQ come from the germline V gene. CDR3 in DNA: TGCGCCAGCAGCCCCACAGGGGGCATCTACGAGCAGTACTTC. Translating it yields CASSPTGGIYEQYF. Drawing the rest from reference TRBV5-1 and TRBJ2-7, the complete variable domain is KAGVTQTPRYLIKTRGQQVTLSCSPISGHRSVSWYQQTPGQGLQFLFEYFSETQRNKGNFPGRFSGRQFSNSRSEMNVSTLELGDSALYLCASSPTGGIYEQYFGPGTRLTVT.

This chain connects TRBV2 to TRBJ1-5, with D hard to call. CDR3 size: 13 residues. V was pared by 7 bases and J by 5 bases, with 12 bases between. Germline V gene data show CDR1 as SNHLY and CDR2 as FYNNEI. In DNA, the CDR3 is TGTGCCAGCAATAGCCTTACCGATCAGCCCCAGCATTTT. Translated: CASNSLTDQPQHF. The whole variable domain, remainder taken from reference TRBV2 and TRBJ1-5, is EPEVTQTPSHQVTQMGQEVILRCVPISNHLYFYWYRQILGQKVEFLVSFYNNEISEKSEIFDDQFSVERPDGSNFTLKIRSTKLEDSAMYFCASNSLTDQPQHFGDGTRLSIL.

V is TRBV9 and J is TRBJ1-5, with 8 positions matching TRBD1. V lost 3 bases and J lost 7; bases outside the gene matches: 9. The CDR3 sequence is 15 residues long. The V gene's germline CDR1 is SGDLS and CDR2 YYNGEE. In DNA, the CDR3 is TGTGCCAGCAGCGATGGACAGGGATTAGGGCAGCCCCAGCATTTT. As protein: CASSDGQGLGQPQHF.

V usage is TRBV4-1 and J usage is TRBJ1-5; a possible D gene is TRBD1 (5 bases). V lost 4 bases to trimming and J lost 3 bases, with 16 bases between them. The length of the CDR3 is 16 residues. CDR1 and CDR2 from the germline V gene are MGHRA and YSYEKL. The CDR3 is CASSRSGRMDNQPQHF. CDR3 DNA sequence: TGCGCCAGCAGCCGGTCGGGACGGATGGACAATCAGCCCCAGCATTTT.